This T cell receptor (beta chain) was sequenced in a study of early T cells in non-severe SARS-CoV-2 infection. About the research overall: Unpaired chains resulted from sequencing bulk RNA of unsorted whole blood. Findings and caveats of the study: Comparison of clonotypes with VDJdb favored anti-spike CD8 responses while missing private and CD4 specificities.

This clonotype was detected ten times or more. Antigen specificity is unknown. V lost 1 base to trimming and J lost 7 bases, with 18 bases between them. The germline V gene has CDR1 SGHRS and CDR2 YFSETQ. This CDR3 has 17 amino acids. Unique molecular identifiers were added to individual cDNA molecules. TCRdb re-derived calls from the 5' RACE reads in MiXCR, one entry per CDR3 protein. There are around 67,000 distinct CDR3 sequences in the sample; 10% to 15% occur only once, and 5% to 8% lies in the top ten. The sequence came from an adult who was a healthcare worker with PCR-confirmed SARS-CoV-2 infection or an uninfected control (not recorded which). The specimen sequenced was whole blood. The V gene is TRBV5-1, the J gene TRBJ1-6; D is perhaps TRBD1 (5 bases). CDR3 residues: CASSLSSRGAGNSPLHF. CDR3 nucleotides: TGCGCCAGCAGCTTGTCGTCTCGGGGCGCAGGAAATTCACCCCTCCACTTT.